The 13 T cell receptor beta chains presented below share a single source sample, sequenced in a study of cytomegalovirus exposure and HLA in healthy donors (dated by TCRdb to the late 2010s). Library preparation employed the immunoSEQ multiplex PCR assay. For the multiplex PCR, a mixture combining 60 forward primers for TCR Vbeta segments and 13 reverse primers for TCR Jbeta segments was used. Here the immuneACCESS table is served through TCRdb, limited to in-frame sequences with V and J called. Missing clones are a known gap in these copies; in checked studies unresolved V genes cover under half, and the rest lacks a known reason. Recorded for this sample are approximately 160,000 clones; 65% to 80% of them occurred a single time. The ten largest clones take up about 3% of the sample. Material: PBMCs. Source of these receptors: a woman aged 45-59 years in good health and CMV-seropositive.

The sample holds many counts of this clone. The chain carries TRBV7-9 and TRBJ2-7; 13 nucleotides align to TRBD2. The germline gives CDR1 SEHNR, CDR2 FQNEAQ (reference sequence). The CDR3 consists of 15 residues. The junction had 10 bases not matched to a gene; V was cut back by 4 bases and J by 10 bases. The CDR3 loop is CASSSGLAGFQSQYF. The CDR3, as DNA: TGTGCCAGCAGCTCGGGACTAGCGGGGTTTCAGTCACAGTACTTC.

CDR3 region: CASSIRGGGDTQYF. The CDR3 region has the DNA TGTGCCAGTAGTATCCGGGGGGGAGGAGATACGCAGTATTTT. The V gene is TRBV19, the J gene TRBJ2-3; 8 bases agree with TRBD2. Unmatched junction bases numbered 4, after V lost 3 bases and J lost 5 bases. The CDR3 runs 14 residues. CDR1 is LNHDA, CDR2 SQIVND, per germline (reference sequence).

This clone appeared once. V and J are TRBV5-1 and TRBJ2-1; 13 nucleotides align to TRBD2. The CDR3 is 17 residues long. The germline CDR1 and CDR2 sequences are SGHRS and YFSETQ. After removal of 3 bases from V and 3 bases from J, the junction contained 6 bases not matched to a gene. The CDR3 spells CASSSGLAGAVYNEQFF. The CDR3 nucleotides are TGCGCCAGCAGCTCCGGACTAGCGGGGGCCGTCTACAATGAGCAGTTCTTC.

The chain is built from TRBV18 and TRBJ2-7; D might be TRBD1 (6 bases). Between the trimmed V and J ends, which lost 5 bases and 6 bases, there was a span of 20 bases. CDR3 length: 15 residues. In germline, CDR1 is KGHSH, CDR2 LQKENI. The CDR3 DNA reads as TGTGCCAGCTCAGGCGGACAGAACCCTACGTTCGAGCAGTACTTC. Its protein product is CASSGGQNPTFEQYF. The entire variable domain, with the rest obtained from reference TRBV18 and TRBJ2-7, is as follows: NAGVMQNPRHLVRRRGQEARLRCSPMKGHSHVYWYRQLPEEGLKFMVYLQKENIIDESGMPKERFSAEFPKEGPSILRIQQVVRGDSAAYFCASSGGQNPTFEQYFGPGTRLTVT.

A note on this clone: At one boundary the junction diverges from the germline segment, which might be a read error. The sample has other DNA sequences that encode this CDR3 too. Here the CDR3 reads CASSRDRKNYGYTF. CDR3 sequence (DNA): TGTGCTAGCAGTCGGGACAGGAAAAACTATGGCTACACCTTC. V usage is TRBV27 and J usage is TRBJ1-2, with 8 bases matching TRBD1. Germline lookup yields CDR1 MNHEY and CDR2 SMNVEV (reference sequence). The CDR3 has 14 amino acids.

This chain joins TRBV5-1 and TRBJ2-3; TRBD2 is a possible D gene (5 bases). The CDR3 runs 16 residues. The germline V gene has CDR1 SGHRS and CDR2 YFSETQ. V lost 3 bases and J 4 bases, leaving 18 bases between the germline ends. The CDR3 loop reads CASSCRAVLRADTQYF. In DNA, the CDR3 is TGCGCCAGCAGCTGCCGAGCGGTTCTGAGGGCAGATACGCAGTATTTT.

This sequence joins TRBV7-2 and TRBJ2-5; D remains ambiguous. Germline V lookup: CDR1 SGHTA, CDR2 FQGNSA. The CDR3 has 14 residues. Deletions cut 1 base from V and 3 bases from J, with 9 bases between. The CDR3 is CASSLEHAEETQYF. In DNA, the CDR3 is TGTGCCAGCAGCTTAGAACACGCGGAAGAGACCCAGTACTTC.

J is TRBJ2-7 and V is TRBV6-1, with D possibly being TRBD2 (6 bases). CDR1 is MNHNS, CDR2 SASEGT, per germline. The V gene lost 8 bases and the J gene lost 3 bases, with 11 bases spanning the gap. There are 12 residues in the CDR3. In DNA, the CDR3 is TGTGCCAGCCTAGGGACTTTCTACGAGCAGTACTTC. Translated: CASLGTFYEQYF.

V gene TRBV5-1 combines with J gene TRBJ2-7; 9 positions agree with TRBD2. This CDR3 region has 17 residues. Per the germline V gene, CDR1 is SGHRS and CDR2 is YFSETQ. Losses at the gene ends were 4 bases for V and 5 bases for J; bases not matched to a gene: 16. Here the CDR3 reads CASSLSEISGGYHEQYF. In nucleotides, the CDR3 is TGCGCCAGCAGCCTGTCGGAGATTAGCGGGGGATATCACGAGCAGTACTTC.

This chain joins TRBV30 and TRBJ1-5; the D is unclear. The CDR3 runs 13 residues. Trimming removed 1 base from V and 6 bases from J, with 10 bases in between. CDR1 and CDR2 from the germline V gene are GTSNPN and SVGIG (reference sequence). CDR3 residues: CAWSGPSGQPQHF. CDR3 nucleotide sequence: TGTGCCTGGAGTGGGCCCAGCGGTCAGCCCCAGCATTTT.

The J gene is TRBJ2-1, the V gene TRBV7-3; no clear D gene. Germline loops: CDR1 SGHTA, CDR2 FQGTGA. The V end lost 2 bases, the J end lost 0 bases, and 8 bases lay between the germline ends. The CDR3 extends over 15 amino acids. CDR3 DNA: TGTGCCAGCAGCTTAGGAGCGAGCTCCTACAATGAGCAGTTCTTC. It is translated as CASSLGASSYNEQFF.

This chain links TRBV11-2 with TRBJ2-7; D is unresolved. Deletions cut 5 bases from V and 0 bases from J, with 8 bases between. Per germline, CDR1 SGHAT and CDR2 FQNNGV. This CDR3 region has 13 residues. The CDR3 region has the DNA TGTGCCAGCAGCCATGCGGTCTCCTACGAGCAGTACTTC. Translation gives CASSHAVSYEQYF.

This clone appeared a few times. J is TRBJ2-7 and V is TRBV7-8; maybe TRBD2 (5 bases). Germline V gene lookup returns CDR1 SGHVS and CDR2 FQNEAQ. The CDR3 spans 14 residues. V lost 5 bases and J lost 5, with 16 bases in between. The CDR3, as DNA: TGTGCCAGCAGCCCATCGGGCTCGAGGGACGAGCAGTACTTC. It is translated as CASSPSGSRDEQYF.